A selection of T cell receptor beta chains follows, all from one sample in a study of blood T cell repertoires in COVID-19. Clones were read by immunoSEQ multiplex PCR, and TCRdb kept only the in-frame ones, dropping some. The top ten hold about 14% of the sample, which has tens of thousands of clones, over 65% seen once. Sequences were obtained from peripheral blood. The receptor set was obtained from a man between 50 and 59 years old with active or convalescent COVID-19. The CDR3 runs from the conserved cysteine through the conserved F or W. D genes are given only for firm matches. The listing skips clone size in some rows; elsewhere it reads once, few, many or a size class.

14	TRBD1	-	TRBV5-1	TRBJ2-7	TGCGCCAGCAGCTTAAGGCAGGGGGCCGACGAGCAGTACTTC	CASSLRQGADEQYF
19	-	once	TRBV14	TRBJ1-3	TGTGCCAGCAGCCAAGATAGCGGGGGGGCAGGGCTGTATGGAAACACCATATATTTT	CASSQDSGGAGLYGNTIYF
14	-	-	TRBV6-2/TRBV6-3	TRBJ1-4	TGTGCCAGCAGTTACAGGGCAGGGGACGAAAAACTGTTTTTT	CASSYRAGDEKLFF
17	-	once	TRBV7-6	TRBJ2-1	TGTGCCAGCAGCTTAGTAGGTAGCGGAAGCTCCTACAATGAGCAGTTCTTC	CASSLVGSGSSYNEQFF
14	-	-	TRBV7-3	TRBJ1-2	TGTGCCAGCAGCTTAAATGCAGGGCGAAGGGGCTACACCTTC	CASSLNAGRRGYTF
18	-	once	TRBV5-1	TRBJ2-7	TGCGCCAGCAGCTTGATGCCTCTAGCGCCGGGCAGCTCCTACGAGCAGTACTTC	CASSLMPLAPGSSYEQYF
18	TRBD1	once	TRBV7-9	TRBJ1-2	TGTGCCAGCAGCCCAGATGGACAGGGGGGACGGGTAGGGTCTGGCTACACCTTC	CASSPDGQGGRVGSGYTF
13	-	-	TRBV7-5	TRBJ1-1	TGTGCCAGAAGCTTCTCAGGGGGGACTGAAGCTTTCTTT	CARSFSGGTEAFF
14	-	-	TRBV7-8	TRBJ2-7	TGTGCCAGCAGCCTGCCGACAGGATTGTACGAGCAGTACTTC	CASSLPTGLYEQYF
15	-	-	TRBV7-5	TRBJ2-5	TGTGTCAGAAGCTTTTTTTGTAGACTAGGGGAGACCCAGTACTTC	CVRSFFCRLGETQYF
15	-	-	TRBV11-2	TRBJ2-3	TGTGCCAGCAGCTTGGCGGGGCCAGGCACAGATACGCAGTATTTT	CASSLAGPGTDTQYF
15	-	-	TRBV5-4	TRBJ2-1	TGTGCCAGCAGCTTGGCTTGGGGCGTTGACAATGAGCAGTTCTTC	CASSLAWGVDNEQFF
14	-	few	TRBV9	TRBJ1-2	TGTGCCAGCAGCGGACTCAGAGATAACTATGGCTACACCTTC	CASSGLRDNYGYTF
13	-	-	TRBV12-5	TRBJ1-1	TGTGCTAGTCACCGGGGAGCGAACACTGAAGCTTTCTTT	CASHRGANTEAFF
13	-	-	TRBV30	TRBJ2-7	TGTGCCTGGAGGGGACTCTTCCGGTACGAGCAGTACTTC	CAWRGLFRYEQYF
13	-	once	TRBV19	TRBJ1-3	TGTGCCAGTAGTATGAGCTCTGGAAACACCATATATTTT	CASSMSSGNTIYF
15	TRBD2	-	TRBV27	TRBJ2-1	TGTGCCAGCAGCAAAAGCGGGGGGGCCTACAATGAGCAGTTCTTC	CASSKSGGAYNEQFF
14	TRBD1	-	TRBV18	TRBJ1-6	TGTGCCAGCTCAAGTGAAGGGGGCGATTCACCCCTCCACTTT	CASSSEGGDSPLHF
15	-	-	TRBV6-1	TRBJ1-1	TGTGCCAGCAGTGATCCTTCCCTCCGGGACACTGAAGCTTTCTTT	CASSDPSLRDTEAFF
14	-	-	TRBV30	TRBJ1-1	TGTGCCTGGAGGATGGACAGTATGAACACTGAAGCTTTCTTT	CAWRMDSMNTEAFF
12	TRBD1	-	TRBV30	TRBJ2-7	TGTGCCTGGGGGGGACAGCACTACGAGCAGTACTTC	CAWGGQHYEQYF
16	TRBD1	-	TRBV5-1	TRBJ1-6	TGCGCCAGCAGCCAACGATCGGCCAGGGGGGATTCACCCCTCCACTTT	CASSQRSARGDSPLHF
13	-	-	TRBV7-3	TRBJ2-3	TGTGCCAGCAGCCGACAAAACACAGATACGCAGTATTTT	CASSRQNTDTQYF
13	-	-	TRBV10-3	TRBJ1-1	TGTGCCATCAGTGGAGCCCAGAACACTGAAGCTTTCTTT	CAISGAQNTEAFF
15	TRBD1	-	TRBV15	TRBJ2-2	TGTGCCACCAGCAGGGCGACAGGGGGAAGCGGGGAGCTGTTTTTT	CATSRATGGSGELFF
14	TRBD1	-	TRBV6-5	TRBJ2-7	TGTGCCAGCAGTTATTCCGGGACAGCGTACGAGCAGTACTTC	CASSYSGTAYEQYF
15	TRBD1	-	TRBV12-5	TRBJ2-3	TGTGCTAGTGGTTTGGGACAGGGGACCACAGATACGCAGTATTTT	CASGLGQGTTDTQYF
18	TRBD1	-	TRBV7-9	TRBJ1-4	TGTGCCAGCAGCTTATCTTTGGGACAGGGGTCAACTAATGAAAAACTGTTTTTT	CASSLSLGQGSTNEKLFF
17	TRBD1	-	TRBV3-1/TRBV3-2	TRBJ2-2	TGTGCCAGCAGCCCAGGGACAGGGTGGTCGGGCACCGGGGAGCTGTTTTTT	CASSPGTGWSGTGELFF
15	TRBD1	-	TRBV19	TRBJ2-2	TGTGCCAGTAGTCTCCAGACAGGGGCGGGCGGGGAGCTGTTTTTT	CASSLQTGAGGELFF
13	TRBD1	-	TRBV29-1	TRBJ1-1	TGCAGCGGGAAGGGACAGATGAACACTGAAGCTTTCTTT	CSGKGQMNTEAFF
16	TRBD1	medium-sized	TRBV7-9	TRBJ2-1	TGTGCCAGCAGCTTAGTCGGACAGGGGATTTCGGATGAGCAGTTCTTC	CASSLVGQGISDEQFF
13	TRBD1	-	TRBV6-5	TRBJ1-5	TGTGCCAGCAGGGGACAGGAAAATCAGCCCCAGCATTTT	CASRGQENQPQHF